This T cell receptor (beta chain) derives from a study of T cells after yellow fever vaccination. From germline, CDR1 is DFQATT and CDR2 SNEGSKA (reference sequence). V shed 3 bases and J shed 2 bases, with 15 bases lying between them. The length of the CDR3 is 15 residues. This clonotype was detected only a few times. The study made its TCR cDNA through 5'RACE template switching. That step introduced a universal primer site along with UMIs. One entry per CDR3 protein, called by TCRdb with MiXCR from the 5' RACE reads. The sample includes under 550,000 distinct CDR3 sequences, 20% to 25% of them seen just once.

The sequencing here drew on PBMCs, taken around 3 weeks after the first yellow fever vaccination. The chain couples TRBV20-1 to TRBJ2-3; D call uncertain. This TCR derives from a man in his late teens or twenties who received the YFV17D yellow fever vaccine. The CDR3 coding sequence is TGCAGTGCTAGGCGGCCCGCTCAAACCACAGATACGCAGTATTTT. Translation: CSARRPAQTTDTQYF.